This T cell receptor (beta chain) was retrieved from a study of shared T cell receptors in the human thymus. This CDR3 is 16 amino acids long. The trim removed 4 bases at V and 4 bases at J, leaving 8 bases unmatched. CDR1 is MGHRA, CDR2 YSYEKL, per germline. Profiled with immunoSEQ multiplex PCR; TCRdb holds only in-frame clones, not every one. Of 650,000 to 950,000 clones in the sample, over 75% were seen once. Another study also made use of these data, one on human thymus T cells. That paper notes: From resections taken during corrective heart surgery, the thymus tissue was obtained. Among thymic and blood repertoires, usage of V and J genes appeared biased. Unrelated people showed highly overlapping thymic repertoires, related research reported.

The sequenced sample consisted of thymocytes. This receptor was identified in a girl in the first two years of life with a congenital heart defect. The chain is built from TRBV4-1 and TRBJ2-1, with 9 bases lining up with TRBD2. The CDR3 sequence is CASSPITSGPYNEQFF. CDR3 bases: TGCGCCAGCAGCCCAATAACTAGCGGGCCTTACAATGAGCAGTTCTTC.